Each of the 27 T cell receptor beta chains below was sequenced from the same sample in a study of shared clonotypes between healthy human individuals. The assay was immunoSEQ multiplex PCR, and TCRdb's table has in-frame clones only and misses some. This repertoire shows 1.5 million to 2.5 million clones, approximately 94% found once; its top ten account for 1.2%. The naive CD8 subset, CD45RO-negative cells positively selected for CCR7, excluded terminally differentiated effector memory CD45RA+ cells. Input material: naive CD8+ T cells sorted from blood. The receptors derive from a man between 18 and 29 years old in good health.

Only one count was recorded for this clone. V and J are TRBV25-1 and TRBJ2-2, with 10 bases fitting TRBD2. CDR1 MGHDK and CDR2 SYGVNS come from the germline V gene. V lost 8 bases, J lost 7 bases, and 13 bases stayed unmatched. The CDR3 totals 16 residues. The CDR3 region is CASPEISGGTGGELFF. CDR3 nucleotides: TGTGCCAGCCCCGAAATTAGCGGGGGGACGGGCGGGGAGCTGTTTTTT.

The chain carries TRBV10-3 and TRBJ2-2, with TRBD2 matching 10 bases. CDR3 length: 21 amino acids. CDR1 is ENHRY, CDR2 SYGVKD, per germline. V dropped 0 bases and J dropped 1; count of bases not matched to a gene: 14. The CDR3: CAISESTRLAGVLQNTGELFF. The CDR3 DNA reads as TGTGCCATCAGTGAGTCGACTCGGCTAGCGGGAGTATTACAGAACACCGGGGAGCTGTTTTTT.

The rearrangement joins TRBV2 to TRBJ2-3, with 8 bases identical to TRBD1. The CDR3 has 16 residues. The J segment lost 2 bases and the V segment lost 10 bases, leaving 14 bases of the junction unmatched. Per the germline V gene, CDR1 is SNHLY and CDR2 is FYNNEI. This CDR3 reads CATRGQDGRFTDTQYF. The DNA of the CDR3 is TGTGCCACCAGGGGACAGGACGGAAGGTTCACAGATACGCAGTATTTT.

The V gene is TRBV6-6, the J gene TRBJ1-2; the D gene is possibly TRBD1 (5 bases). The germline CDR1 and CDR2 sequences are MNHNY and SVGAGI (reference sequence). V lost 1 base to trimming and J lost 7 bases, with 13 bases between them. The CDR3 sequence is 14 residues long. Written as DNA, the CDR3 is TGTGCCAGCAGTTACTACCGGGGGTCGGTTGGCTACACCTTC. Its translation: CASSYYRGSVGYTF.

The chain recombines TRBV9 with TRBJ2-1; 12 bases align to TRBD2. V shed 3 bases and J 8 bases; nucleotides not matched to a gene: 9. In germline, CDR1 is SGDLS, CDR2 YYNGEE. The CDR3 extends over 16 amino acids. CDR3 sequence (DNA): TGTGCCAGCAGCGACCTAGCGGGAGGGCCATTGGATGAGCAGTTCTTC. Its protein product is CASSDLAGGPLDEQFF.

The J gene is TRBJ2-3, the V gene TRBV28, with a possible D match to TRBD1 (5 bases). Germline V CDR1 and CDR2: MDHEN, SYDVKM. V was cut by 5 bases and J by 2 bases, with 14 bases left in between. The CDR3 runs to 15 residues. This chain's CDR3 is CASSPGPGLTDTQYF. CDR3 bases: TGTGCCAGCAGTCCCGGACCAGGGCTCACAGATACGCAGTATTTT.

This clone was observed a single time. The chain carries TRBV19 and TRBJ1-5, with D perhaps matching TRBD1 (6 bases). The V gene lost 5 bases and the J gene lost 4 bases, with 15 bases spanning the gap. The CDR3 consists of 15 residues. The germline gives CDR1 LNHDA, CDR2 SQIVND (reference sequence). The CDR3 DNA reads as TGTGCCAGTAGTGATAAAACAGGGTTGAATCAGCCCCAGCATTTT. Translated: CASSDKTGLNQPQHF. The full variable domain, rest sourced from reference TRBV19 and TRBJ1-5, is DGGITQSPKYLFRKEGQNVTLSCEQNLNHDAMYWYRQDPGQGLRLIYYSQIVNDFQKGDIAEGYSVSREKKESFPLTVTSAQKNPTAFYLCASSDKTGLNQPQHFGDGTRLSIL.

The rearrangement uses TRBV9 and TRBJ2-3; perhaps TRBD1 as D (5 bases). The ends were cut back, 0 bases at V and 5 bases at J, with 19 bases in the middle. The CDR3 contains 17 residues. CDR1 and CDR2 from the germline V gene are SGDLS and YYNGEE. CDR3 DNA sequence: TGTGCCAGCAGCGTAGTAGAACAGGAACTCACACGAGATACGCAGTATTTT. Protein sequence: CASSVVEQELTRDTQYF.

This chain connects TRBV7-9 to TRBJ2-7; no definite D call. CDR3 length equals 15 residues. V was cut by 6 bases and J by 0 bases, with 15 bases left in between. Germline CDR1 is SEHNR and CDR2 is FQNEAQ (reference sequence). This CDR3 is CASRDNSASSYEQYF. The CDR3 DNA reads TGTGCCAGCAGGGATAACAGCGCTAGCTCCTACGAGCAGTACTTC.

This chain uses TRBV6-5 with TRBJ2-3; D is perhaps TRBD1 or TRBD2 (5 bases each). Germline lookup yields CDR1 MNHEY and CDR2 SVGAGI. V was shortened by 6 bases and J by 1 base, with 14 bases between the two germline ends. This CDR3 spans 15 amino acids. CDR3 protein: CASSPTRGGTDTQYF. The DNA of the CDR3 is TGTGCCAGCAGCCCCACGCGAGGGGGCACAGATACGCAGTATTTT.

V gene TRBV14 combines with J gene TRBJ2-5; D may be TRBD1 (6 bases). The CDR3 totals 15 residues. The germline CDR1 and CDR2 sequences are SGHDN and FVKESK. Trimming removed 1 base at V and 5 bases at J, with 14 bases between. The CDR3 DNA is TGTGCCAGCAGCCAAGGGGAGTGGGGGCAGGAGACCCAGTACTTC. Amino acids: CASSQGEWGQETQYF.

V gene TRBV5-6 combines with J gene TRBJ2-7, with unresolved D. CDR1 and CDR2 from the germline V gene are SGHDT and YYEEEE. The CDR3 is made up of 14 amino acids. Trimming took off 0 bases at V and 2 bases at J, with 9 bases between the two ends. CDR3 sequence reads: CASSLVSATYEQYF. CDR3 bases: TGTGCCAGCAGCTTGGTTTCGGCTACCTACGAGCAGTACTTC.

In nucleotides, the CDR3 is TGCAGCGTAGCTTGGACTAGCGGGGGGGCAACCGGGGAGCTGTTTTTT. Amino acid sequence: CSVAWTSGGATGELFF. The chain employs TRBV29-1 and TRBJ2-2; TRBD2 matches at 15 bases. Germline CDR1 and CDR2: SQVTM and ANQGSEA. The CDR3 runs to 16 residues. V trimming: 6 bases; J trimming: 5 bases; junction bases outside the gene matches: 7.

The chain combines TRBV19 with TRBJ2-1; 8 bases are shared with TRBD1. Germline V gene data show CDR1 as LNHDA and CDR2 as SQIVND (reference sequence). The CDR3 has 13 amino acids. Trimming took 5 bases from V and 9 from J; bases not matched to a gene: 6. The CDR3 here is CASSSPGGTEQFF. The CDR3 DNA reads TGTGCCAGTAGTTCACCAGGGGGCACTGAGCAGTTCTTC.

The chain employs TRBV11-2 and TRBJ1-1; no firm D call. The germline CDR1 and CDR2 sequences are SGHAT and FQNNGV. Trimming stripped 6 bases from V and 0 bases from J, with 2 bases between. This CDR3 contains 11 residues. Here the CDR3 reads CASRLNTEAFF. CDR3 DNA sequence: TGTGCCAGCAGATTGAACACTGAAGCTTTCTTT.

This chain joins TRBV11-2 and TRBJ2-7, with D hard to call. The CDR3 has 12 residues. Trimming pared 0 bases from V and 6 bases from J, leaving 6 bases between. Germline-derived CDR1 and CDR2 are SGHAT and FQNNGV. This CDR3 reads CASSLEAVEQYF. In DNA form, the CDR3 reads TGTGCCAGCAGCTTAGAGGCAGTCGAGCAGTACTTC.

With respect to this clone: This same CDR3 is encoded by further DNA sequences in the sample. V is TRBV9 and J is TRBJ2-5, with TRBD2 matching over 9 bases. V was pared by 2 bases and J by 5 bases, with 4 bases of the junction left unmatched. There are 14 residues in the CDR3. Per the germline V gene, CDR1 is SGDLS and CDR2 is YYNGEE. The chain's CDR3 is CASSVGGGAETQYF. The CDR3 DNA reads TGTGCCAGCAGCGTCGGCGGGGGGGCTGAGACCCAGTACTTC.

The chain joins TRBV11-1 to TRBJ2-3; 8 bases fit TRBD2. From germline, CDR1 is SGHAT and CDR2 FQDESV (reference sequence). The CDR3 runs to 17 residues. V trimming: 5 bases; J trimming: 4 bases; junction bases outside the gene matches: 14. The CDR3 protein is CASSPLPGGGPADTQYF. CDR3 nucleotides: TGTGCCAGCAGCCCCCTCCCCGGCGGGGGGCCTGCAGATACGCAGTATTTT. Complete variable domain (other parts from reference TRBV11-1 and TRBJ2-3): EAEVAQSPRYKITEKSQAVAFWCDPISGHATLYWYRQILGQGPELLVQFQDESVVDDSQLPKDRFSAERLKGVDSTLKIQPAELGDSAMYLCASSPLPGGGPADTQYFGPGTRLTVL.

The chain employs TRBV19 and TRBJ2-2, with TRBD1 matching 7 bases. The germline CDR1 and CDR2 sequences are LNHDA and SQIVND (reference sequence). This CDR3 comprises 15 residues. V was pared by 7 bases and J by 0 bases, with 5 bases of the junction left unmatched. CDR3 loop: CASKPGTANTGELFF. CDR3 nucleotide sequence: TGTGCCAGTAAACCCGGGACAGCGAACACCGGGGAGCTGTTTTTT.

The chain employs TRBV2 and TRBJ2-2; 7 bases align to TRBD1. CDR3 size: 17 residues. Per germline, CDR1 SNHLY and CDR2 FYNNEI. V lost 0 bases and J lost 4; bases outside the gene matches: 8. CDR3 DNA sequence: TGTGCCAGCAGTGAAGCGCTCCCGGGACAGTTCACCGGGGAGCTGTTTTTT. Its protein product is CASSEALPGQFTGELFF.

The genes are TRBV27 and TRBJ2-7, with 8 bases matching TRBD1. The length of the CDR3 is 17 residues. The ends lost 2 bases at V and 1 base at J; junction bases unmatched: 10. CDR1 and CDR2 from the germline V gene are MNHEY and SMNVEV (reference sequence). In DNA form, the CDR3 reads TGTGCCAGCAGTTTAAGCCTCGGGACAGGTTCATCCTACGAGCAGTACTTC. Translation gives CASSLSLGTGSSYEQYF.

In this sample, this clone turned up once. The rearrangement uses TRBV5-6 and TRBJ2-5; D is perhaps TRBD1 (6 bases). Germline CDR1 reads SGHDT; CDR2 reads YYEEEE. The CDR3 consists of 13 residues. The V end was cut by 3 bases, the J end by 2 bases, with 8 bases between. CDR3: CASSYTGQETQYF. In DNA form, the CDR3 reads TGTGCCAGCAGCTATACAGGGCAAGAGACCCAGTACTTC.

The V gene is TRBV6-1, the J gene TRBJ2-1, with TRBD1 matching over 8 bases. Germline CDR1 MNHNS, CDR2 SASEGT. The CDR3 is 15 residues long. After removal of 4 bases from V and 8 bases from J, the junction contained 10 bases not matched to a gene. CDR3 in DNA: TGTGCCAGCAGTGGGACCGGGACAGGATCTGATGAGCAGTTCTTC. This gives the protein CASSGTGTGSDEQFF.

CDR3 DNA sequence: TGTGCCAGCAGCCTGCGGCAGACGGTTAGCTACAATGAGCAGTTCTTC. It is translated as CASSLRQTVSYNEQFF. V and J are TRBV7-9 and TRBJ2-1; D unclear. The CDR3 covers 16 residues. Germline V gene lookup returns CDR1 SEHNR and CDR2 FQNEAQ (reference sequence). V lost 5 bases and J 3 bases, leaving 17 bases between the germline ends.

The chain links TRBV11-2 to TRBJ2-7; the D is unclear. The CDR3 sequence is 14 residues long. V was shortened by 1 base and J by 4 bases, with 11 bases between the two germline ends. Germline V lookup: CDR1 SGHAT, CDR2 FQNNGV. Here the CDR3 reads CASSLAPPGYEQYF. The CDR3 bases are TGTGCCAGCAGCTTAGCCCCACCGGGTTACGAGCAGTACTTC.

The rearrangement joins TRBV11-2 to TRBJ2-7; a weak D match, TRBD1 (5 bases). V was shortened by 5 bases and J by 3 bases, with 11 bases between the two germline ends. CDR3 length equals 13 residues. In germline, CDR1 is SGHAT, CDR2 FQNNGV. Here the CDR3 DNA reads TGTGCCAGCAGCCCCGAGGACATCTACGAGCAGTACTTC. Residues: CASSPEDIYEQYF.

The chain uses TRBV5-4 and TRBJ2-7; D may be TRBD2 (5 bases). The V gene lost 3 bases and the J gene lost 3 bases, with 10 bases spanning the gap. In germline, CDR1 is SGHNT, CDR2 YYREEE (reference sequence). CDR3 length equals 13 residues. DNA of the CDR3: TGTGCCAGCAGCTGGGGAGACCACTACGAGCAGTACTTC. It is translated as CASSWGDHYEQYF.